Listed below are T cell receptor beta chains from one sample, sequenced in a study of tumor T cells in aggressive B-cell lymphoma. This table comes from immunoSEQ multiplex PCR, and its TCRdb copy is limited to in-frame clones, with some not included. The data contain more than 2,000 clones, 90% to 95% of them seen just once; the ten biggest clones take up approximately 4.7%. Sequences were obtained from tumor tissue. Every receptor here comes from an adult with diffuse large B cell lymphoma. Both conserved end residues are part of each CDR3. The order of the fields is V gene, J gene, D gene, clone size, CDR3 DNA, CDR3 protein. A D gene is named only where the DNA matches it firmly. A clone size is listed for some rows: how often the clone was seen (once, few, many), or a class if it is expanded.

V: TRBV7-9
J: TRBJ1-2
D: NA
size: NA
DNA: TGTGCCAGCAGCTTAAGTACAGACTATGGCTACACCTTC
CDR3: CASSLSTDYGYTF

V: TRBV7-9
J: TRBJ1-3
D: NA
size: NA
DNA: TGTGCCAGCAGTCCGGGACACCCTTCTGGAAACACCATATATTTT
CDR3: CASSPGHPSGNTIYF

V: TRBV14
J: TRBJ2-6
D: NA
size: NA
DNA: TGTGCCAGCACTCAGAGGGGGTTTGGGGCCAACGTCCTGACTTTC
CDR3: CASTQRGFGANVLTF

V: TRBV27
J: TRBJ1-1
D: NA
size: NA
DNA: TGTGCCAGCTCAAAGTCGGGGGGCACTGAAGCTTTCTTT
CDR3: CASSKSGGTEAFF

V: TRBV6-5
J: TRBJ2-5
D: TRBD2
size: once
DNA: TGTGCCAGCGGAGGGACTAGCGTACAAGAGACCCAGTACTTC
CDR3: CASGGTSVQETQYF

V: TRBV6-6
J: TRBJ1-6
D: TRBD1
size: once
DNA: TGTGCCAGCAGTTACTCCGGACAGGGTACCGGTTCACCCCTCCACTTT
CDR3: CASSYSGQGTGSPLHF

V: TRBV30
J: TRBJ2-3
D: TRBD1
size: NA
DNA: TGTGCCTGGAGTGAGGACAGGGCGGTCACGCAGTATTTT
CDR3: CAWSEDRAVTQYF

V: TRBV5-1
J: TRBJ2-3
D: TRBD2
size: NA
DNA: TGCGCCAGCAGCCTGACTAGCGGCACAGATACGCAGTATTTT
CDR3: CASSLTSGTDTQYF

V: TRBV4-1
J: TRBJ1-2
D: NA
size: few
DNA: TGCGCCAGCAGCCAAGATAGGGTTACAGGGACCTACACCTTC
CDR3: CASSQDRVTGTYTF

V: TRBV28
J: TRBJ1-2
D: NA
size: large
DNA: TGTGCCAGCACCCTGGATGGGCTGGGCTATGGCTACACCTTC
CDR3: CASTLDGLGYGYTF

V: TRBV5-1
J: TRBJ1-1
D: TRBD1
size: once
DNA: TGCGCCAGCAGCCCGAAAGCGACAGGGATAGGCACTGAAGCTTTCTTT
CDR3: CASSPKATGIGTEAFF

V: TRBV29-1
J: TRBJ1-1
D: TRBD1
size: NA
DNA: TGCAGCGTTCCAGGGGGCACTGAAGCTTTCTTT
CDR3: CSVPGGTEAFF

V: TRBV9
J: TRBJ1-6
D: TRBD1
size: NA
DNA: TGTGCCAGCAGCCCCCTCGACAGGGGGAATTCACCCCTCCACTTT
CDR3: CASSPLDRGNSPLHF

V: TRBV11-1
J: TRBJ2-5
D: TRBD2
size: NA
DNA: TGTGCCAGCAGCCCTAGCGGGAGTGGAGAGACCCAGTACTTC
CDR3: CASSPSGSGETQYF

V: TRBV25-1
J: TRBJ1-5
D: TRBD1
size: NA
DNA: TGTGCCAGCAGACGGACAGGCAACAATCAGCCCCAGCATTTT
CDR3: CASRRTGNNQPQHF

V: TRBV11-2
J: TRBJ2-5
D: NA
size: NA
DNA: TGTGCCAGCAGCGGGGGCCACAGACAAGAGACCCAGTACTTC
CDR3: CASSGGHRQETQYF

V: TRBV7-9
J: TRBJ1-6
D: TRBD1
size: few
DNA: TGTGCCAGCAGCTGGGGACAGAGGGGATCACCCCTCCACTTT
CDR3: CASSWGQRGSPLHF

V: TRBV9
J: TRBJ1-3
D: NA
size: NA
DNA: TGTGCCAGCAGCGACGGCGGGGATTTGAGCTCTGGAAACACCATATATTTT
CDR3: CASSDGGDLSSGNTIYF

V: TRBV19
J: TRBJ1-2
D: TRBD1
size: NA
DNA: TGTGCCAGTAGGGACAGGGCTGGCTATGGCTACACCTTC
CDR3: CASRDRAGYGYTF

V: TRBV21-1
J: TRBJ1-1
D: NA
size: NA
DNA: TGTGCCAGCAGCAAAGTCGGCACTGAAGCTTTCTTT
CDR3: CASSKVGTEAFF

V: TRBV9
J: TRBJ1-2
D: NA
size: NA
DNA: TGTGCCAGCAGCGCTCGACAGGTTGGGAACTATGGCTACACCTTC
CDR3: CASSARQVGNYGYTF

V: TRBV27
J: TRBJ1-1
D: TRBD1
size: NA
DNA: TGTGCCAGCAGTTTATTGCGGACAGGGGTTACTGAGGCTTTCTTT
CDR3: CASSLLRTGVTEAFF

V: TRBV10-3
J: TRBJ2-1
D: TRBD2
size: NA
DNA: TGTGCCATCAGTGAGGCTAGCGGGAACTACAATGAGCAGTTCTTC
CDR3: CAISEASGNYNEQFF

V: TRBV7-2
J: TRBJ2-3
D: NA
size: NA
DNA: TGTGCCAGCCAGATTCCTAGCACAGATACGCAGTATTTT
CDR3: CASQIPSTDTQYF

V: TRBV30
J: TRBJ2-2
D: NA
size: NA
DNA: TGTGCTTGGAGTGTGCGGACTTTGTGGACCGGGGAGCTGTTTTTT
CDR3: CAWSVRTLWTGELFF

V: TRBV28
J: TRBJ2-3
D: NA
size: NA
DNA: TGTGCCAGCAGTTTTGAGGGATCTCTTTTAGATACGCAGTATTTT
CDR3: CASSFEGSLLDTQYF

V: TRBV19
J: TRBJ2-7
D: NA
size: NA
DNA: TGTGCCAGTGCCCTTTCAGCGAACTCCTACGAGCAGTACTTC
CDR3: CASALSANSYEQYF

V: TRBV5-1
J: TRBJ1-2
D: TRBD1
size: NA
DNA: TGCGCCAGCAGCTTGGCCTCCGGGACAGCTAACTATGGCTACACCTTC
CDR3: CASSLASGTANYGYTF

V: TRBV9
J: TRBJ1-2
D: NA
size: NA
DNA: TGTGCCAGCAGCGTAGAAGGGGTAGGCGGCTACACCTTC
CDR3: CASSVEGVGGYTF

V: TRBV6-4
J: TRBJ2-6
D: NA
size: NA
DNA: TGTGCCAACCCCCGACGGGTTCCTGGGGCCAACGTCCTGACTTTC
CDR3: CANPRRVPGANVLTF

V: TRBV11-3
J: TRBJ1-1
D: NA
size: NA
DNA: TGTGCCAGCAGCTTCCAACAGAACACTGAAGCTTTCTTT
CDR3: CASSFQQNTEAFF

V: TRBV28
J: TRBJ1-2
D: NA
size: NA
DNA: TGTGCCAGCAGTTTAGGCCAGTATGGCTACACCTTC
CDR3: CASSLGQYGYTF

V: TRBV7-2
J: TRBJ1-6
D: NA
size: NA
DNA: TGTGCCAGCAGCTTGTACAGGGCCGGGTTGGGTTCACCCCTCCACTTT
CDR3: CASSLYRAGLGSPLHF

V: TRBV4-1
J: TRBJ2-2
D: NA
size: NA
DNA: TGCGCCAGCAGCCGAACAGGGTCGGGCACCGGGGAGCTGTTTTTT
CDR3: CASSRTGSGTGELFF

V: TRBV15
J: TRBJ1-6
D: NA
size: NA
DNA: TGTGCCACCACCGACGGGACATTGGCGAATTCACCCCTCCACTTT
CDR3: CATTDGTLANSPLHF

V: TRBV4-2
J: TRBJ1-1
D: NA
size: NA
DNA: TGTGCCAGCAGCCGAGACGGGGGGGGGAACACTGAAGCTTTCTTT
CDR3: CASSRDGGGNTEAFF

V: TRBV19
J: TRBJ1-6
D: NA
size: NA
DNA: TGTGCCAGTAAAGAGGGATCGGGTTCACCCCTCCACTTT
CDR3: CASKEGSGSPLHF

V: TRBV6-6
J: TRBJ1-5
D: NA
size: NA
DNA: TGTGCCACTTCACCGAAGGACAGACCTAATCAGCCCCAGCATTTT
CDR3: CATSPKDRPNQPQHF

V: TRBV5-5
J: TRBJ1-6
D: TRBD1
size: NA
DNA: TGTGCCAGCAGCTCCTTTGACAGGGATTTTACACCCCTCCACTTT
CDR3: CASSSFDRDFTPLHF

V: TRBV9
J: TRBJ2-1
D: NA
size: NA
DNA: TGTGCCAGTAGCCCGACTCTGGGTTCCTACAATGAGCAGTTCTTC
CDR3: CASSPTLGSYNEQFF

V: TRBV9
J: TRBJ2-7
D: TRBD2
size: NA
DNA: TGTGCCAGCAGCGTAGTTGCGGGAGGGGGTTACGAGCAGTACTTC
CDR3: CASSVVAGGGYEQYF

V: TRBV5-4
J: TRBJ1-1
D: NA
size: NA
DNA: TGTGCCAGCAGCTTGGGGACACGATTCACTGAAGCTTTCTTT
CDR3: CASSLGTRFTEAFF

V: TRBV5-1
J: TRBJ2-1
D: NA
size: NA
DNA: TGCGCCAGCAGCCCGGGTGGGGCAGAGGATGAGCAGTTCTTC
CDR3: CASSPGGAEDEQFF